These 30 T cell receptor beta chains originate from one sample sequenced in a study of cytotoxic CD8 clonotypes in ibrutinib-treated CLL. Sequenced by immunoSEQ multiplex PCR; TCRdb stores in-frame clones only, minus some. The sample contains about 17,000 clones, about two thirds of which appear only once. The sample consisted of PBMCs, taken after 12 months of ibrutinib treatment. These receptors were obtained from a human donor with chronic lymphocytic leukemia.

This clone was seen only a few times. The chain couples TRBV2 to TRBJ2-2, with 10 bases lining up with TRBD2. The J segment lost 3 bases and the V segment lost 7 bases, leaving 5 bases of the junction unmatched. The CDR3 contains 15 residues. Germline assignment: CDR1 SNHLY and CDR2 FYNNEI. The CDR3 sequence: CASKQGTSDTGELFF. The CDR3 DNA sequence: TGTGCCAGCAAGCAAGGGACTAGCGACACCGGGGAGCTGTTTTTT.

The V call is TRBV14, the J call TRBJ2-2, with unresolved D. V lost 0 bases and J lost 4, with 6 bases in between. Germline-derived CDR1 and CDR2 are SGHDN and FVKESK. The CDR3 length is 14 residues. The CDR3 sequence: CASSQDVSTGELFF. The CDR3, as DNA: TGTGCCAGCAGCCAAGATGTTAGCACCGGGGAGCTGTTTTTT.

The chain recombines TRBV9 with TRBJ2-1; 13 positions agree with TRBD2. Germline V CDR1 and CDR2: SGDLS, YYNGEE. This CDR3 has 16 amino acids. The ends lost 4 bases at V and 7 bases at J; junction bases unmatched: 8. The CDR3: CASSPPGTSGVNEQFF. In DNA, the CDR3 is TGTGCCAGCAGCCCGCCCGGGACTAGCGGGGTAAATGAGCAGTTCTTC.

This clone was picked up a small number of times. The CDR3: CASSYRDSGYTF. CDR3 nucleotides: TGTGCCAGCAGTTACCGGGACAGTGGCTACACCTTC. The V gene is TRBV6-6, the J gene TRBJ1-2; 7 positions agree with TRBD1. The V gene end was trimmed by 2 bases and the J gene end by 7 bases; junction bases not matched to a gene: 1. The V gene's germline CDR1 is MNHNY and CDR2 SVGAGI (reference sequence). This CDR3 has 12 residues.

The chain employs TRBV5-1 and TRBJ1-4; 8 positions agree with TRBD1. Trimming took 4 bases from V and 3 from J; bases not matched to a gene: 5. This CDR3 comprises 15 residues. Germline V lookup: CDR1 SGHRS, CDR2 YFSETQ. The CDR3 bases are TGCGCCAGCAGCGCCAGGACAGGGTCTAATGAAAAACTGTTTTTT. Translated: CASSARTGSNEKLFF.

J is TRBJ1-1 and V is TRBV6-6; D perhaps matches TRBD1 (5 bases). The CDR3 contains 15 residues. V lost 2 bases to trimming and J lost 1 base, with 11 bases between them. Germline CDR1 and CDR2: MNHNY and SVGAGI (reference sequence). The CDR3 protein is CASSYEEGRNTEAFF. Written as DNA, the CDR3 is TGTGCCAGCAGTTACGAAGAGGGACGGAACACTGAAGCTTTCTTT.

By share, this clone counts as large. This CDR3 reads CASSLEYNNEQFF. For the CDR3, the DNA is TGTGCCAGCAGCTTAGAGTACAACAATGAGCAGTTCTTC. J is TRBJ2-1 and V is TRBV11-2; D remains unclear. The CDR3 sequence is 13 residues long. With 0 bases removed from V and 5 bases from J, the gap between germline ends came to 5 bases. Germline lookup yields CDR1 SGHAT and CDR2 FQNNGV.

In DNA, the CDR3 is TGTGCCAGCAGTGAATTGGGCTTGGGGAACACTGAAGCTTTCTTT. Protein product: CASSELGLGNTEAFF. V is TRBV6-4 and J is TRBJ1-1; unclear D gene. Germline-derived CDR1 and CDR2 are MRHNA and SNTAGT. This CDR3 region has 15 residues. Trimming left V 3 bases short and J 1 base short, with 12 bases between.

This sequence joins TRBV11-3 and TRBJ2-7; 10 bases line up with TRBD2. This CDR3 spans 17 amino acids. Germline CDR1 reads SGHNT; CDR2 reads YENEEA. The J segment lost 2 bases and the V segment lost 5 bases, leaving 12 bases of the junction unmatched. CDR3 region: CASSPGSSGRNTYEQYF. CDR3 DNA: TGTGCCAGCAGCCCGGGCAGTAGCGGGAGGAATACCTACGAGCAGTACTTC.

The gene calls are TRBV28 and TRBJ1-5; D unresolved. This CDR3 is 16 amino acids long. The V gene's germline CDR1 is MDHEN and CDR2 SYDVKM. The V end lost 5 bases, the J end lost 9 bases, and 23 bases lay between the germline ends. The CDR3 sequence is CASSPPPGSDIGPQHF. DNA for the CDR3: TGTGCCAGCAGTCCCCCCCCGGGGTCCGATATAGGGCCCCAGCATTTT. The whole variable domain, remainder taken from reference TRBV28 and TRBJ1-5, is DVKVTQSSRYLVKRTGEKVFLECVQDMDHENMFWYRQDPGLGLRLIYFSYDVKMKEKGDIPEGYSVSREKKERFSLILESASTNQTSMYLCASSPPPGSDIGPQHFGDGTRLSIL.

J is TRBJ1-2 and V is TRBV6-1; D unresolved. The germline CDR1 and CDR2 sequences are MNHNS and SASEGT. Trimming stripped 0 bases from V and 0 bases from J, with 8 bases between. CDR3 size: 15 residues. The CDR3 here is CASSEAPGSNYGYTF. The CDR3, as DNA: TGTGCCAGCAGTGAAGCGCCGGGATCTAACTATGGCTACACCTTC.

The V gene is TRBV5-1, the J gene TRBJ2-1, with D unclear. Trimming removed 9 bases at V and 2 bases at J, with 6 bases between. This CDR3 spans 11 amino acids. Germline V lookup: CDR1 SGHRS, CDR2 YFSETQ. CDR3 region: CANMTYNEQFF. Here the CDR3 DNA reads TGCGCCAACATGACCTACAATGAGCAGTTCTTC.

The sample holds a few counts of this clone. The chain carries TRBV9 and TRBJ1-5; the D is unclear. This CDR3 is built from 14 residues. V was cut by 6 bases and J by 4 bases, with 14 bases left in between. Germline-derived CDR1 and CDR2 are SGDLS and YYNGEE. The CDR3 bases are TGTGCCAGCAACCCGGGAGGATGGAATCAGCCCCAGCATTTT. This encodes CASNPGGWNQPQHF.

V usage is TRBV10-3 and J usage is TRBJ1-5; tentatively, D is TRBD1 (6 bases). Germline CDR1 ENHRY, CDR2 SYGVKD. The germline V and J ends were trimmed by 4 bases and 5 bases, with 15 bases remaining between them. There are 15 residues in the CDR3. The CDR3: CAISGGLQGDQPQHF. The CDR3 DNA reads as TGTGCCATCAGTGGGGGGTTACAGGGTGATCAGCCCCAGCATTTT.

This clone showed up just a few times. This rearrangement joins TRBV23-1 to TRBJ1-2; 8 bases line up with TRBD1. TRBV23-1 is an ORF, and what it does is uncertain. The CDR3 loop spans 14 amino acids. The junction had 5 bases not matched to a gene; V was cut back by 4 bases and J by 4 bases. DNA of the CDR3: TGCGCCAGCAGTCCCTTCAGGGGGCTCTATGGCTACACCTTC. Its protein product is CASSPFRGLYGYTF.

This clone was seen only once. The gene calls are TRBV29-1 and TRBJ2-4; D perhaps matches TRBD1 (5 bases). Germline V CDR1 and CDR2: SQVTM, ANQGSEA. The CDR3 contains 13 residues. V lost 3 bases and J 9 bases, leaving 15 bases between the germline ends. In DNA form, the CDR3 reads TGCAGCGTTGAGTGGCAGGGTCATGCCATTCAGTACTTC. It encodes CSVEWQGHAIQYF.

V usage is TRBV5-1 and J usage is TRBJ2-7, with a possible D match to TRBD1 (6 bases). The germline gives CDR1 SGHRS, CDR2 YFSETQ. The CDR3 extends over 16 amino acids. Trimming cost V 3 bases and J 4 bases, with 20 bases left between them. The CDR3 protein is CASSSTAPGHGYEQYF. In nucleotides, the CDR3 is TGCGCCAGCAGCTCGACGGCTCCGGGACATGGTTACGAGCAGTACTTC. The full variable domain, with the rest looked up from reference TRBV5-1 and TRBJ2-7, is KAGVTQTPRYLIKTRGQQVTLSCSPISGHRSVSWYQQTPGQGLQFLFEYFSETQRNKGNFPGRFSGRQFSNSRSEMNVSTLELGDSALYLCASSSTAPGHGYEQYFGPGTRLTVT.

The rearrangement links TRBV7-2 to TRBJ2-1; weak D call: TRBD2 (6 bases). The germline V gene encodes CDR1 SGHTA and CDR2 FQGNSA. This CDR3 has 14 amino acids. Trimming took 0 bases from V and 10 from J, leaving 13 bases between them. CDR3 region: CASSLAPGGMEQFF. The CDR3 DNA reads TGTGCCAGCAGCTTAGCCCCTGGCGGGATGGAGCAGTTCTTC.

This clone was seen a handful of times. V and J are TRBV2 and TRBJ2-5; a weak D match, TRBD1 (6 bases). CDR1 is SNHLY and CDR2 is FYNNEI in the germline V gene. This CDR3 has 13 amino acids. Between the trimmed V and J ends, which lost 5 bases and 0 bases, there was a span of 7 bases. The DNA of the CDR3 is TGTGCCAGCAGTTGGGACAACCAAGAGACCCAGTACTTC. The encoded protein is CASSWDNQETQYF.

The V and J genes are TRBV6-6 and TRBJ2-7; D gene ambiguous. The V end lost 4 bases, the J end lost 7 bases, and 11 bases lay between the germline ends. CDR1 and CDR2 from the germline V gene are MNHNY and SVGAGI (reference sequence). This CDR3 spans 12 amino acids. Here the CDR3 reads CASSSRSFEQYF. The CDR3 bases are TGTGCCAGCAGTTCTAGGAGTTTTGAGCAGTACTTC.

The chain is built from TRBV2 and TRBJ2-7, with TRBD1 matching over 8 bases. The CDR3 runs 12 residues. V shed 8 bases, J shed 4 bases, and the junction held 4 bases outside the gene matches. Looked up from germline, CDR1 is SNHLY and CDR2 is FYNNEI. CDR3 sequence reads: CASGDRNYEQYF. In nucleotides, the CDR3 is TGTGCCAGCGGGGACAGGAATTACGAGCAGTACTTC.

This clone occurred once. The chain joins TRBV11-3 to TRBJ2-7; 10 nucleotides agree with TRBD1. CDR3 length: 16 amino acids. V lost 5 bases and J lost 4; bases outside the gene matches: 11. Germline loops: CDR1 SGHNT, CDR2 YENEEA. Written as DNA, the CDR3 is TGTGCCAGCAGCCGTGAAAAGACAGGGGGCTTGTACGAGCAGTACTTC. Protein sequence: CASSREKTGGLYEQYF. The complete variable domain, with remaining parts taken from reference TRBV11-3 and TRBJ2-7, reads EAGVVQSPRYKIIEKKQPVAFWCNPISGHNTLYWYLQNLGQGPELLIRYENEEAVDDSQLPKDRFSAERLKGVDSTLKIQPAELGDSAVYLCASSREKTGGLYEQYFGPGTRLTVT.

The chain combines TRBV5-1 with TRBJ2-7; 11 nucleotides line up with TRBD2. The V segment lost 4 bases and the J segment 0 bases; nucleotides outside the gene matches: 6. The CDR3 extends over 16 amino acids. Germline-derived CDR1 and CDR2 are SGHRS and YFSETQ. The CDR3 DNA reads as TGCGCCAGCAGCCCCTCCCTAGCGGGAGGCTCCTACGAGCAGTACTTC. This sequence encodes CASSPSLAGGSYEQYF.

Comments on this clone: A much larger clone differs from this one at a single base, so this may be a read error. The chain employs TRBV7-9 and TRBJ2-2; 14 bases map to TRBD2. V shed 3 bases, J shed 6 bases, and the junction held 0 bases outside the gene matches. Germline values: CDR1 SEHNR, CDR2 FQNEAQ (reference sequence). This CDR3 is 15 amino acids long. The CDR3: CASSLGLAGAGELFF. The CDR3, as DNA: TGTGCCAGCAGCTTGGGACTAGCGGGAGCCGGGGAGCTGTTTTTT.

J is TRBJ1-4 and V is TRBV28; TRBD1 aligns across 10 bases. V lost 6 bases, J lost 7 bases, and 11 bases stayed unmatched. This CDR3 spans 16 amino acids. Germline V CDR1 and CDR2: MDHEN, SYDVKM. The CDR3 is CASRGFSGTGVEKLFF. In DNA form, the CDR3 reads TGTGCCAGCAGAGGATTTTCCGGGACAGGGGTTGAAAAACTGTTTTTT.

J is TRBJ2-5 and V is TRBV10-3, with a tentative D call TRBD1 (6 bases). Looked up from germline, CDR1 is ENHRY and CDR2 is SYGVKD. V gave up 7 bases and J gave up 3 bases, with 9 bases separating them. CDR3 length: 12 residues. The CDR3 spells CAIMGAKETQYF. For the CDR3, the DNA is TGTGCCATCATGGGGGCCAAAGAGACCCAGTACTTC.

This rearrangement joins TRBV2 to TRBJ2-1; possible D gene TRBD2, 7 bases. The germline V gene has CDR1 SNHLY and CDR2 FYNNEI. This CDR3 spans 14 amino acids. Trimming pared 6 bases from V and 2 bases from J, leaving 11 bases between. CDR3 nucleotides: TGTGCCAGCAGACTAGGGGGGGCCTACAATGAGCAGTTCTTC. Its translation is CASRLGGAYNEQFF.

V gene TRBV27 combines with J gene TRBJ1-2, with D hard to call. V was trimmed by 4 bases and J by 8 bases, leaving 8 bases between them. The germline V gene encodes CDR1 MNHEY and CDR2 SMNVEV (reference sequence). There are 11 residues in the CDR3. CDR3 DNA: TGTGCCAGCAGTTCCGGGGTCGGCTACACCTTC. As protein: CASSSGVGYTF.

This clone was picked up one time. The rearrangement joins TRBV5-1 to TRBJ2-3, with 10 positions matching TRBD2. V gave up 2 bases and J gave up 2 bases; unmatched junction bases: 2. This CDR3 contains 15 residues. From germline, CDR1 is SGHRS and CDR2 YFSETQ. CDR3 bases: TGCGCCAGCAGCTTAGGACTAGCGGACACAGATACGCAGTATTTT. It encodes CASSLGLADTDTQYF.

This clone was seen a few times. CDR3 DNA: TGTGCCAGCAGTTACAACAGGGAAGGCTACACCTTC. Translation: CASSYNREGYTF. The chain has TRBV6-5 and TRBJ1-2, with D maybe TRBD1 (6 bases). The CDR3 totals 12 residues. The V gene lost 2 bases and the J gene lost 8 bases, with 9 bases spanning the gap. The germline CDR1 and CDR2 sequences are MNHEY and SVGAGI.